This T cell receptor (beta chain) was captured by sequencing in a study of blood T cell repertoires in COVID-19 (dated by TCRdb to about 2020). For context, the study as a whole: The collaborator samples originated in the United States, Italy and Spain and spanned the acute and convalescent phases of COVID-19. The material from the prospective study consisted of cDNA or gDNA derived from T cells, B-cell-depleted T cells, or PBMCs. The repertoires were made available in a free public database intended to serve as a resource for research on the immune response to SARS-CoV-2. Where available, HLA class I and class II types were obtained from metadata supplied by the sample provider rather than from assay-based typing. Subjects who had been exposed to COVID-19, were actively infected with it, or had recovered from it provided the deeply sampled blood TCRbeta repertoires that made up the dataset. The samples were drawn from the first 160 participants of the ongoing ImmuneRACE study and from some 1,300 subjects provided by 6 global collaborators. The sample metadata nearly always contained a de-identified subject ID, COVID-19 status, age in years and sex.

As for this clone: The specificity of this receptor is unknown. Per-base quality was not reported, and no clone a single base away is much larger than it.

TCRbeta CDR3 regions were amplified from genomic DNA using the immunoSEQ Assay, a bias-controlled multiplex PCR. For the original study's pipeline: Nucleated cell counts per sample were estimated from amplification of reference gene primers within the assay. To quantify the absolute abundance of each unique TCRbeta CDR3 rearrangement, sequence reads were collapsed and filtered. Productive Simpson clonality was computed per sample as the square root of Simpson's diversity index over productive rearrangements. What TCRdb holds here is the immuneACCESS table cut down to in-frame rearrangements. Part of the clones is not present; checked against another copy, under half of the missing clones reflect an unresolved V gene, and the others are unexplained. The DNA was the basis for D and trimming; V, J and clone size are from that table. In all, the sample holds roughly 250,000 clones, and roughly 86% of those were seen once. The ten largest clones capture 2% to 2.5% of the sample.

Findings and caveats that apply to the study as a whole: The amount of clinical and demographic metadata varied by source and participant and was provided uncurated.

CDR3 length: 17 amino acids, cysteine to phenylalanine. The only DNA kept is the CDR3, 51 bases in frame from the first base. CDR1 and CDR2 are drawn from the germline V gene: LGHNA, YNFKEQ. V loses 4 bases at its end and J loses 2 bases; junction bases beyond the gene matches: 10. The collaborating institutions used their own protocols to collect whole blood in K2EDTA tubes. For TCRbeta analysis, collaborators shipped samples in one of three forms: frozen whole blood, isolated PBMCs, or DNA extracted from either of those sample types. This sequence was found in a woman in her forties or fifties with acute or convalescent COVID-19. The chain joins TRBV4-2 to TRBJ2-7; 11 junctional bases match TRBD2. Sequenced input: peripheral blood. The nucleotides read TGTGCCAGCAGCCCCGACGGGACTAGCGGCCCAACCTACGAGCAGTACTTC. Its translation reads: CASSPDGTSGPTYEQYF.